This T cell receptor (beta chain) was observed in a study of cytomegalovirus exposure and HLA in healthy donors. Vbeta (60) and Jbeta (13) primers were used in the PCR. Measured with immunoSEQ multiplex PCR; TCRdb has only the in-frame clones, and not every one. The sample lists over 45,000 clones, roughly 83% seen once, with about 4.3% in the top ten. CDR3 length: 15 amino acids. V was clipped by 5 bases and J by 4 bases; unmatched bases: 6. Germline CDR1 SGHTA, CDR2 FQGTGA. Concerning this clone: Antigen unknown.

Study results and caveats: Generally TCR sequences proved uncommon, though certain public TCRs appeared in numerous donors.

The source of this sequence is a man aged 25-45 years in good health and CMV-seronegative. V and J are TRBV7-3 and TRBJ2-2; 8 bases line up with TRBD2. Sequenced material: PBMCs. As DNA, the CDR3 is TGTGCCAGCAGCCCAACGGCGGGGGGCACCGGGGAGCTGTTTTTT. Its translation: CASSPTAGGTGELFF.